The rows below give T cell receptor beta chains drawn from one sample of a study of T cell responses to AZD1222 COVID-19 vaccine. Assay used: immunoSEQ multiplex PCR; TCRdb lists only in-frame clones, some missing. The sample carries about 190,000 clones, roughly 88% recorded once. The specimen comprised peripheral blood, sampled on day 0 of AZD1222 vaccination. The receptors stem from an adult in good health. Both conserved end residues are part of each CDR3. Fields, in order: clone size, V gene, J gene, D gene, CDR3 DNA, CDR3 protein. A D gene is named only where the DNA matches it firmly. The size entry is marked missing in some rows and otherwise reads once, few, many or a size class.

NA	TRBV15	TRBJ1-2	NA	TGTGCCACCAGCTCTCGAAACGGACTATATGGCTACACCTTC	CATSSRNGLYGYTF
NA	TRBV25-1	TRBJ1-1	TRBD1	TGTGCCAGCAGTGAATCAGGGACAGCGAACACTGAAGCTTTCTTT	CASSESGTANTEAFF
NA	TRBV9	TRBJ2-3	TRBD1	TGTGCCAGCAGCGTAGCTGGAGACAGGGTCACAGATACGCAGTATTTT	CASSVAGDRVTDTQYF
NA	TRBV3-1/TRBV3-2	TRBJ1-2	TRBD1	TGTGCCAGCAGCCAAGGACAGGGGGCGTTGAACTATGGCTACACCTTC	CASSQGQGALNYGYTF
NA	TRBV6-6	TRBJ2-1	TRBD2	TGTGCCAGCAGTCCCCTAGGGACTAGCGGGGACAATGAGCAGTTCTTC	CASSPLGTSGDNEQFF
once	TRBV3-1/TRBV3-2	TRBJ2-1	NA	TGTGCCAGCAGTCCGCAGGCCAAAAACAATGAGCAGTTCTTC	CASSPQAKNNEQFF
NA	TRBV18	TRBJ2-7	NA	TGTGCCAGCTCACCTAGCGCTTCTGGGGGGAACAACTACGAGCAGTACTTC	CASSPSASGGNNYEQYF
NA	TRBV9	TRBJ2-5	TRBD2	TGTGCCAGCAGCGGCGTTAGACGGGGGGGAAGGTGGGAGACCCAGTACTTC	CASSGVRRGGRWETQYF
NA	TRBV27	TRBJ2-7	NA	TGTGCCAGCAGTTCGAGCGGGTGGACCTACGAGCAGTACTTC	CASSSSGWTYEQYF
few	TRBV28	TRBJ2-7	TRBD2	TGTGCCAGCAGTCTTTCGGGACTAGCGGGAGACGAGCAGTACTTC	CASSLSGLAGDEQYF
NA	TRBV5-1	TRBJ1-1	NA	TGCGCCAGTAGGTTGGGCGGGAACACTGAAGCTTTCTTT	CASRLGGNTEAFF
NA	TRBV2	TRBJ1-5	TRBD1	TGTGCCAGCAGTGGACCAGATGCAGGGGGAGGTCAGCCCCAGCATTTT	CASSGPDAGGGQPQHF
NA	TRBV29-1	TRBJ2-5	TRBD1	TGCAGCGTTGAAGGGGACAGGAGCCCCGAGACCCAGTACTTC	CSVEGDRSPETQYF